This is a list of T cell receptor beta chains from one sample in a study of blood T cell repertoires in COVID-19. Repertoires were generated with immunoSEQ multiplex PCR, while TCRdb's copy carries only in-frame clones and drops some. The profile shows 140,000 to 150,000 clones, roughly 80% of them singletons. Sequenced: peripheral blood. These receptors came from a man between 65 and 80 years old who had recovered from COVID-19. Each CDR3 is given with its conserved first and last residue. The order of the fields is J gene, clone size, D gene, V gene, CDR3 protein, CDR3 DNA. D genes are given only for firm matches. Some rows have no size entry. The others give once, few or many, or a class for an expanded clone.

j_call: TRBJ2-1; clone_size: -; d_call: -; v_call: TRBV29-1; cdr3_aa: CSARLLADQRNEQFF; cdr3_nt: TGCAGCGCAAGACTTCTAGCCGATCAGAGGAATGAGCAGTTCTTC
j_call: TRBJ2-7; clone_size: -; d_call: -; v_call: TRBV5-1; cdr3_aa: CASSLSRGPYEQYF; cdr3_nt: TGCGCCAGCAGCTTGTCCAGGGGACCCTACGAGCAGTACTTC
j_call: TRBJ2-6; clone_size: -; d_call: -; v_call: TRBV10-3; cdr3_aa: CAIRGGQGSGANVLTF; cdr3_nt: TGTGCCATCAGGGGGGGTCAGGGCTCTGGGGCCAACGTCCTGACTTTC
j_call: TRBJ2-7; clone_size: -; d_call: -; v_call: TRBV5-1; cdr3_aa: CASSLGEGKTYEQYF; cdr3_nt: TGCGCCAGCAGCTTGGGAGAGGGAAAGACCTACGAGCAGTACTTC
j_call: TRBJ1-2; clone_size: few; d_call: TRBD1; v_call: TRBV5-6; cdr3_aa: CASSYRDRESDGSGYTF; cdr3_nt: TGTGCCAGCAGCTACCGGGACAGGGAGTCGGATGGATCCGGCTACACCTTC
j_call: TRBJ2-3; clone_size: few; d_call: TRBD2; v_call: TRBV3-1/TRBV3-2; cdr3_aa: CASSPTSGSTDTQYF; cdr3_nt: TGTGCCAGCAGCCCGACTAGCGGGAGCACAGATACGCAGTATTTT
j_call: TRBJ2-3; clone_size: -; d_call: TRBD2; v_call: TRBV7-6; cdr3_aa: CASSLELRRSGALADTQYF; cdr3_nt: TGTGCCAGCAGCTTAGAATTGAGGCGTAGCGGGGCCCTCGCAGATACGCAGTATTTT
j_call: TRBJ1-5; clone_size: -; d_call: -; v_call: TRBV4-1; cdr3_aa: CASSLRLYSNQPQHF; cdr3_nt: TGCGCCAGCAGCCTCCGCCTCTATAGCAATCAGCCCCAGCATTTT
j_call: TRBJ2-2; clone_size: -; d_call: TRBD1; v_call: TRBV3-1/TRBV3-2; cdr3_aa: CASTRSGTGVVGELFF; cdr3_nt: TGTGCCAGCACCAGGTCCGGGACAGGGGTCGTCGGGGAGCTGTTTTTT
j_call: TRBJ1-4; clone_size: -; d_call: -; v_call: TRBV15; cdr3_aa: CATSRAPGPTTNEKLFF; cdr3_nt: TGTGCCACCAGCAGAGCCCCGGGTCCGACAACTAATGAAAAACTGTTTTTT
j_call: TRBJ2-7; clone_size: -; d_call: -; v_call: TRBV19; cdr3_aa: CASSRGFEQYF; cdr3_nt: TGTGCCAGTAGTAGAGGTTTCGAGCAGTACTTC
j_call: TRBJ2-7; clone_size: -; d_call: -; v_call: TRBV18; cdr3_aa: CASSTGTTSSYEQYF; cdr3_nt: TGTGCCAGCTCGACCGGGACAACTAGCTCCTACGAGCAGTACTTC
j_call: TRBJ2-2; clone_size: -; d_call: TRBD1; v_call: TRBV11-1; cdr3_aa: CASSQGRDRGTGELFF; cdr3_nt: TGTGCCAGCAGCCAAGGCCGGGACAGGGGGACCGGGGAGCTGTTTTTT
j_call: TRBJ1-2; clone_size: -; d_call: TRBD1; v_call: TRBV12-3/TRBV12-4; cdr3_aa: CASSRGTGLGYTF; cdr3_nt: TGTGCCAGCAGTAGAGGGACAGGTTTAGGCTACACCTTC
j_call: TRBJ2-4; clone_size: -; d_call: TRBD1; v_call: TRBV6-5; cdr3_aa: CASRSTGLKGNIQYF; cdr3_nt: TGTGCCAGCAGATCGACAGGGCTTAAGGGAAACATTCAGTACTTC
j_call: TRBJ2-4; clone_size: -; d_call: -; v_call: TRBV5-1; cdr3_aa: CASSLDGHRPGDIQYF; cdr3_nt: TGCGCCAGCAGCTTAGACGGGCACCGGCCAGGGGACATTCAGTACTTC
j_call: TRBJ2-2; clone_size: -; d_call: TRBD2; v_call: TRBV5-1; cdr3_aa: CASSPGTSNTGELFF; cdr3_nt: TGCGCCAGCAGCCCGGGGACTAGCAACACCGGGGAGCTGTTTTTT